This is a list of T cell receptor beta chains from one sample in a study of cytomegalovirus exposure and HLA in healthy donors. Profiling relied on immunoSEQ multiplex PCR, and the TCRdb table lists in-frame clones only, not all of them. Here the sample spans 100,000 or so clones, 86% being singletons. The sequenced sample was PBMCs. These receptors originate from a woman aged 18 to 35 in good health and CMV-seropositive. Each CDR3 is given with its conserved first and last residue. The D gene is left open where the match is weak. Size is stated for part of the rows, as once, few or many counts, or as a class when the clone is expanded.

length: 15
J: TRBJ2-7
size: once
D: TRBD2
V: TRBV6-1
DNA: TGTGCCAGCAGGGCAACGGTCGGGAGGTACAACGAGCAGTACTTC
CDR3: CASRATVGRYNEQYF

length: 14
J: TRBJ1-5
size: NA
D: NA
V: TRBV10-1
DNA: TGCGCCAGCAGCCAGGGGCAAACCAATCAGCCCCAGCATTTT
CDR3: CASSQGQTNQPQHF

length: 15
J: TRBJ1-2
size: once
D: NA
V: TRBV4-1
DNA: TGCGCCAGCAGCCAGTTCTCACAGCTCCTCTATGGCTACACCTTC
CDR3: CASSQFSQLLYGYTF

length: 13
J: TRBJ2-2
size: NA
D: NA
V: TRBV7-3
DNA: TGTGCCAGCAGCGTAGGCGGGGCCGGGGAGCTGTTTTTT
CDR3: CASSVGGAGELFF

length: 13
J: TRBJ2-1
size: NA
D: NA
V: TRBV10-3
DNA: TGTGCCATCAGTGATACCCCCCTCGGGGAGCAGTTCTTC
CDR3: CAISDTPLGEQFF

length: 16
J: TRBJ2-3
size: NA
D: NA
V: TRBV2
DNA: TGTGCCAGCAGTCAAGGGTCCGGGGTTCCGGCCAATGCGCAGTATTTT
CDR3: CASSQGSGVPANAQYF

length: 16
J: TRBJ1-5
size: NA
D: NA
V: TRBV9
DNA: TGTGCCAGCAGCGAGACCCACGGGGGTAGCAATCAGCCCCAGCATTTT
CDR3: CASSETHGGSNQPQHF

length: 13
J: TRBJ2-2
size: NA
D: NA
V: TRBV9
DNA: TGTGCCAGCAGCGTAGTCCCTAACGGGGAGCTGTTTTTT
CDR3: CASSVVPNGELFF

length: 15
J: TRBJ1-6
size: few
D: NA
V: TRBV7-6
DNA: TGTGCCAGCAGCTCCGGACAGACCTATAATTCACCCCTCCACTTT
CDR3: CASSSGQTYNSPLHF

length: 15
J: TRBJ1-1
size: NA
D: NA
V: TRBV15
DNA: TGTGCCACCAGCTCCACACAGGGCTACGGCACTGAAGCTTTCTTT
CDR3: CATSSTQGYGTEAFF

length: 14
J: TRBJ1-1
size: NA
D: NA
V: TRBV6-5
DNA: TGTGCCAGCAGCTTCCAGGGGATGAACACTGAAGCTTTCTTT
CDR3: CASSFQGMNTEAFF

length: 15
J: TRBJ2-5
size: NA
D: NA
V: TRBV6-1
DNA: TGTGCCAGCAGTGAAGCCGAAGGCCCGGAGGAAACCCAGTACTTC
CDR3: CASSEAEGPEETQYF

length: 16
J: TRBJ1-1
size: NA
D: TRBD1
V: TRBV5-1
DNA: TGCGCCAGCAGCTCCGTGACAGGGGGCAGAACAACTGAAGCTTTCTTT
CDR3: CASSSVTGGRTTEAFF

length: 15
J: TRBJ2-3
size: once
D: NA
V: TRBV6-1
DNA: TGTGCCAGCAGCTGGACAGAAAGTTACACAGATACGCAGTATTTT
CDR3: CASSWTESYTDTQYF

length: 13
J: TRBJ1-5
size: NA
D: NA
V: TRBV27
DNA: TGTGCCAGCAGTTTCCGTAGCAATCAGCCCCAGCATTTT
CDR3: CASSFRSNQPQHF

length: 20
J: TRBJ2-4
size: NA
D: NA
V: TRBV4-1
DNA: TGCGCCAGCAGCCAGGGTCCCCCCGGGAACGGAGCTCGGTTGGAAAACATTCAGTACTTC
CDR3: CASSQGPPGNGARLENIQYF

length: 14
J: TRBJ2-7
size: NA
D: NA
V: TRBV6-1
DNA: TGTGCCAGCCCCCCCGGGGGTGGCTCCTACGAGCAGTACTTC
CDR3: CASPPGGGSYEQYF

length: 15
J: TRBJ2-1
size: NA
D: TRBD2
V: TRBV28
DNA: TGTGCCAGCAGTATAGGAGGGACTAGAAGAGGTGAGCAGTTCTTC
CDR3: CASSIGGTRRGEQFF

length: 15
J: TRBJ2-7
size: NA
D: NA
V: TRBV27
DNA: TGTGCCAGCAGCTATCGAAAGACAGGTTACTACGAGCAGTACTTC
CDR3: CASSYRKTGYYEQYF

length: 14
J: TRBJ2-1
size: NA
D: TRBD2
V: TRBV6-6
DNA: TGTGCCAGCAGATGGGGTAGCGGGAGCTATGAGCAGTTCTTC
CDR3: CASRWGSGSYEQFF

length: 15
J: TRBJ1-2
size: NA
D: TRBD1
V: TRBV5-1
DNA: TGCGCCAGCAGCGCACGGGACAGGCCGCCCTATGGCTACACCTTC
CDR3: CASSARDRPPYGYTF

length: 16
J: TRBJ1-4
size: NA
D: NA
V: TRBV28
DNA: TGTGCCAGCAGCGACGGGACATCTGCAACTAATGAAAAACTGTTTTTT
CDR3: CASSDGTSATNEKLFF

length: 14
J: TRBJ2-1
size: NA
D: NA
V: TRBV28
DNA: TGTGCCAGCAGTTTCTATACTTCCTACAATGAGCAGTTCTTC
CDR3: CASSFYTSYNEQFF

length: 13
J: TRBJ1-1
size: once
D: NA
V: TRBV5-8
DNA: TGTGCCAGCAGCTTGGAGGAGCGTACTGAAGCTTTCTTT
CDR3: CASSLEERTEAFF

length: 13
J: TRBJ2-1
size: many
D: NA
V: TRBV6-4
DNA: TGTGCCAGCAGTGCAGAGGGCACCGGTGAGCAGTTCTTC
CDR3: CASSAEGTGEQFF

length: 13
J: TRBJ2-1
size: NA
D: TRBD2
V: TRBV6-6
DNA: TGTGCCAGCAGTCGACTAGCGTCGAATGAGCAGTTCTTC
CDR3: CASSRLASNEQFF

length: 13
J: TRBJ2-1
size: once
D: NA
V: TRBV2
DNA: TGTGCCAGCCCTGGGGAGGCCAACAATGAGCAGTTCTTC
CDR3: CASPGEANNEQFF

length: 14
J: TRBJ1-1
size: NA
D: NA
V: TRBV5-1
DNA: TGCGCCAGCACTCCTTTCAGGGCGGACACTGAAGCTTTCTTT
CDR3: CASTPFRADTEAFF

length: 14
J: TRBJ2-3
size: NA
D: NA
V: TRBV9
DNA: TGTGCCAGCAGCGTACAACAGGGACAAGATACGCAGTATTTT
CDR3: CASSVQQGQDTQYF

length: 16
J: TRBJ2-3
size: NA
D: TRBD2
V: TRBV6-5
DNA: TGTGCCAGCAGTTACACGAGGCTAGCGGTCACAGATACGCAGTATTTT
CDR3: CASSYTRLAVTDTQYF

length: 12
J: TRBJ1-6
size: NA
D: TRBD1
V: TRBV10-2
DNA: TGCGCCAGCCGGGACAGGGGTTCACCCCTCCACTTT
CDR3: CASRDRGSPLHF

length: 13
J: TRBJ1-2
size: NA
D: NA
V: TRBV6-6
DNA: TGTGCCAGCATCGGGAGGGAGCTTTGGGGCTACACCTTC
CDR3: CASIGRELWGYTF

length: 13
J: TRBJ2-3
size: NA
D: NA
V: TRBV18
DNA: TGTGCCAGCTCACCACTAGGGGGAGATACGCAGTATTTT
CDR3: CASSPLGGDTQYF

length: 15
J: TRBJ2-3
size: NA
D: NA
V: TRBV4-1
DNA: TGCGCCAGCAGCAGTATAGCGGCTAGCACAGATACGCAGTATTTT
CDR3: CASSSIAASTDTQYF

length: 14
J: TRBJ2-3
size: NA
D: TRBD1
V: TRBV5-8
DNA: TGTGCCAGCCATGAGGGACAGGGGACAGATACGCAGTATTTT
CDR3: CASHEGQGTDTQYF

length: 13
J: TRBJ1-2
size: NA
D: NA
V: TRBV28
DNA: TGTGCCAGCCCAGCGGGGAGGGCTTATGGCTACACCTTC
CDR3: CASPAGRAYGYTF

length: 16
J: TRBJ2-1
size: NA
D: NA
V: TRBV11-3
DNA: TGTGCCAGCAGCGCTCGGGACTGGGGCTCCTACAATGAGCAGTTCTTC
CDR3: CASSARDWGSYNEQFF

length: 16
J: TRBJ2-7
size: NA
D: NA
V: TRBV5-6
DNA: TGTGCCAGCAGCTTCGGGGCGGGACAGTCCTCCTACGAGCAGTACTTC
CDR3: CASSFGAGQSSYEQYF

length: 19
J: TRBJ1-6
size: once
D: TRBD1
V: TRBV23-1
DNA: TGCGCCAGCAGTCAATCCCCGCCGCATGACAGGGTAACTACTTTCACCCTCCACTTT
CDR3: CASSQSPPHDRVTTFTLHF

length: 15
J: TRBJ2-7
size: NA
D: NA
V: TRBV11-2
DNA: TGTGCCAGCAGCTTAGGGGGTCGGAGGGGCTACGAGCAGTACTTC
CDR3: CASSLGGRRGYEQYF

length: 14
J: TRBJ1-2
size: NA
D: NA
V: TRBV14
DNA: TGTGCCAGCAGCCATGCGGGGGATGACTATGGCTACACCTTC
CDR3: CASSHAGDDYGYTF

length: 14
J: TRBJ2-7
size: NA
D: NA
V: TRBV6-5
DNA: TGTGCCAGCAGTTACTGGCAGGGGCGGAACGAGCAGTACTTC
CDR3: CASSYWQGRNEQYF

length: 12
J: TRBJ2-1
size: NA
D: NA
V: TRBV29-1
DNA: TGCAGCGTTGAAGCTGTCCGAGATGAGCAGTTCTTC
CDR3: CSVEAVRDEQFF

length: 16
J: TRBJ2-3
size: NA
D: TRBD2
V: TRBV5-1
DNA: TGCGCCAGCAGCTGGGTCCTAGCGGGATTCGCAGATACGCAGTATTTT
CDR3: CASSWVLAGFADTQYF

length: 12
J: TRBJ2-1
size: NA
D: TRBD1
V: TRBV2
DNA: TGTGCCAGCAGTGTTAGGGGGCAAGTGCAGTTCTTC
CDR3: CASSVRGQVQFF

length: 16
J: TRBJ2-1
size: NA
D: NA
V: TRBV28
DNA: TGTGCCAGCAGCAGACAGACGTCTGGTTCCTACAATGAGCAGTTCTTC
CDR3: CASSRQTSGSYNEQFF

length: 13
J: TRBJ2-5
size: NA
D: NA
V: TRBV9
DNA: TGTGCCAGCAGCGTCGGACAATTGGAGACCCAGTACTTC
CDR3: CASSVGQLETQYF

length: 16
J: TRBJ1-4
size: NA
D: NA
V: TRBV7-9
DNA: TGTGCCAGCAGCCTTCATCCTATACCCCTTAATGAAAAACTGTTTTTT
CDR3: CASSLHPIPLNEKLFF

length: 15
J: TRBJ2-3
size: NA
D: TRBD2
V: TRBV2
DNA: TGTGCCAGTGTCGGACTAGCGGGAGCGGCAGATACGCAGTATTTT
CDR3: CASVGLAGAADTQYF

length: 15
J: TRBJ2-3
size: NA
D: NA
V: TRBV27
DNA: TGTGCCAGCTCCTCCTGGGCGCTCCTCACAGATACGCAGTATTTT
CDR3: CASSSWALLTDTQYF

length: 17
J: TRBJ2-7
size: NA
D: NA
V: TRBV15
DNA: TGTGCCACCAGCGGAACTTGGGGGGGCGCTTTGGTGGCCGAGCAGTACTTC
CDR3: CATSGTWGGALVAEQYF

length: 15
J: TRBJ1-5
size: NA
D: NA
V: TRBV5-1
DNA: TGCGCCAGCAGCTTCCGACCGGGAGAGAATCAGCCCCAGCATTTT
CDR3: CASSFRPGENQPQHF

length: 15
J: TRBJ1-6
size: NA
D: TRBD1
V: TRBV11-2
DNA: TGTGCCAGCAGCCCATACAGGACAGGGGACGTACCCCTCCACTTT
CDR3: CASSPYRTGDVPLHF

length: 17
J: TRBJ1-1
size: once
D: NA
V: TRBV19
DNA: TGTGCCAGTAGTATCTTATACCGGAGAAATATGAACACTGAAGCTTTCTTT
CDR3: CASSILYRRNMNTEAFF

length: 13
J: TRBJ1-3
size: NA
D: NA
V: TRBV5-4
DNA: TGTGCCAGCAGCCCGAGGTCCGAGAACACCATATATTTT
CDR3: CASSPRSENTIYF

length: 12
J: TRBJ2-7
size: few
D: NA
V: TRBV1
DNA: TGCACCAGCAGCCTTCGGGGGGACGAGCAGTACTTC
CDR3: CTSSLRGDEQYF

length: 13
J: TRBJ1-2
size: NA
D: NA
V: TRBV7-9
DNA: TGTGCCAGCAGCCCAGACGGGTTCTATGGCTACACCTTC
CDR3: CASSPDGFYGYTF

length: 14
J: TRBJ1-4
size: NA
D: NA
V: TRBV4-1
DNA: TGCGCCAGCAGCCGGGGCTCAACTAATGAAAAACTGTTTTTT
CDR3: CASSRGSTNEKLFF

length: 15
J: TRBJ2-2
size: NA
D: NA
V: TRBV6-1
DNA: TGTGCCAGCAGTGAAGGGGCTTGGAACACCGGGGAGCTGTTTTTT
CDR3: CASSEGAWNTGELFF